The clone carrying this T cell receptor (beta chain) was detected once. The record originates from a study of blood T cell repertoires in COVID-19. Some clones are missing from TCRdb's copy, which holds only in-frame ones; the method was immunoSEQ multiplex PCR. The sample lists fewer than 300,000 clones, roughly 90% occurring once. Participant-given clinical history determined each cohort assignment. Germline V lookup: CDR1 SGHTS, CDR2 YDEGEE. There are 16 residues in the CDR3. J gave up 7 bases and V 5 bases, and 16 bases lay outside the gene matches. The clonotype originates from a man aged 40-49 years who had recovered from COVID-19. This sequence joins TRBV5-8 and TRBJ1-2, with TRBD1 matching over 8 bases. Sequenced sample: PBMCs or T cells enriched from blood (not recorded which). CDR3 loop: CASSSDILRGRVGYTF. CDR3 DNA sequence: TGTGCCAGCAGTTCCGATATCCTCAGGGGGCGTGTTGGCTACACCTTC.